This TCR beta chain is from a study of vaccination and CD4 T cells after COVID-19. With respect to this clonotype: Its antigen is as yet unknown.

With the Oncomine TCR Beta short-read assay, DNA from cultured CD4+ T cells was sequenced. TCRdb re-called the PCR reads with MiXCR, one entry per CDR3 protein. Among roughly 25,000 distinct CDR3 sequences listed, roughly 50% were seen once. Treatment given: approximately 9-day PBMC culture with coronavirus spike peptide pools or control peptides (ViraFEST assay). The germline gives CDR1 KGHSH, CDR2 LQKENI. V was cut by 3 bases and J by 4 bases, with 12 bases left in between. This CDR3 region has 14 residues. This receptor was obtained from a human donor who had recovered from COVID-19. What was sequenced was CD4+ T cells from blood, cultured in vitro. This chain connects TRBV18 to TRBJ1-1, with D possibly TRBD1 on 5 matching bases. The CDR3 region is CASSPLGRVTEAFF. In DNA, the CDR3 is TGTGCCAGCTCACCCCTTGGCAGGGTCACTGAAGCTTTCTTT.